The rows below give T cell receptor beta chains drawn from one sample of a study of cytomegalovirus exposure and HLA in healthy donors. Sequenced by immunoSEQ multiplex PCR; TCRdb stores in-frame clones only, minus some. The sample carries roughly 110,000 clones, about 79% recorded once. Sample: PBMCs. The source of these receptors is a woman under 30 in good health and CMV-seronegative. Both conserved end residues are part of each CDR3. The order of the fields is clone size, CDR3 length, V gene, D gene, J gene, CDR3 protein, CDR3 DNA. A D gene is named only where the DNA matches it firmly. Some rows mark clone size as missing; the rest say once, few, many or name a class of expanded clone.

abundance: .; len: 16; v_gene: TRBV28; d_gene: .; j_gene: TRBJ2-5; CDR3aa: CASSPETVTRQETQYF; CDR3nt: TGTGCCAGCAGTCCAGAGACAGTTACACGACAAGAGACCCAGTACTTC
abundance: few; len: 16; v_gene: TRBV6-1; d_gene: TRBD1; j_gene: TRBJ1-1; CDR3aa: CASSGDRGRRNTEAFF; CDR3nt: TGTGCCAGCAGTGGAGACAGGGGGCGAAGGAACACTGAAGCTTTCTTT
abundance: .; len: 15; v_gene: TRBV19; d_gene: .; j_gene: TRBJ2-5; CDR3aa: CASSSLRQYQETQYF; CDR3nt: TGTGCCAGTAGTTCCCTACGACAGTACCAAGAGACCCAGTACTTC
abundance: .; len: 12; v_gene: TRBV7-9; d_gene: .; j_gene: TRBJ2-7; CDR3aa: CASSSQGHEQYF; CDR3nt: TGTGCCAGCAGCTCTCAGGGGCACGAGCAGTACTTC
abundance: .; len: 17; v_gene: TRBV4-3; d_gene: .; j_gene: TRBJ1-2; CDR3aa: CASSQSSQGTTYYGYTF; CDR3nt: TGCGCCAGCAGCCAAAGCAGTCAGGGCACCACCTACTATGGCTACACCTTC
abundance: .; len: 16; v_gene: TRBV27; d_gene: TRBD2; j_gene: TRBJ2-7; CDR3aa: CASSLIPSGRWGEQYF; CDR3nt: TGTGCCAGCAGTTTAATACCTAGCGGTCGGTGGGGAGAGCAGTACTTC
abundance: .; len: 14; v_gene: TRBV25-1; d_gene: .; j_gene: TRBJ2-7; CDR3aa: CASSGYREPYEQYF; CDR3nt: TGTGCCAGCAGTGGATACAGGGAACCCTACGAGCAGTACTTC
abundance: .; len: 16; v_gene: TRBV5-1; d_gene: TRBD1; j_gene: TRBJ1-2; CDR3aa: CASSPGDRGLDYGYTF; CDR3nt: TGCGCCAGCAGCCCCGGGGACAGAGGGCTAGACTATGGCTACACCTTC
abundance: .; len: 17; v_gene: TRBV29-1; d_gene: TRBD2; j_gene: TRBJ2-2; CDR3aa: CSVEEWGLARNTGELFF; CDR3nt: TGCAGCGTTGAAGAGTGGGGACTAGCGAGGAACACCGGGGAGCTGTTTTTT
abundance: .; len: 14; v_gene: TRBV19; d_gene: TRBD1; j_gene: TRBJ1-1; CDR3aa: CASTRQGWDTEAFF; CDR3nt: TGTGCCAGTACTCGACAGGGGTGGGACACTGAAGCTTTCTTT
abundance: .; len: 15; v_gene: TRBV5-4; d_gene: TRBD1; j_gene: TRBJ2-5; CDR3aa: CASSRQDRVQETQYF; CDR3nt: TGTGCCAGCAGCCGACAGGACAGGGTGCAAGAGACCCAGTACTTC
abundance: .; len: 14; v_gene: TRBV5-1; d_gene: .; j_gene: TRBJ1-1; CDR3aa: CASSLFLAGGEAFF; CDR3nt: TGCGCCAGCAGCTTGTTTCTGGCCGGGGGTGAAGCTTTCTTT
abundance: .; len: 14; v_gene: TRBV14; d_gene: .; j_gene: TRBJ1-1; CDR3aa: CASKQGNVNTEAFF; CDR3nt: TGTGCCAGCAAGCAGGGGAATGTGAACACTGAAGCTTTCTTT
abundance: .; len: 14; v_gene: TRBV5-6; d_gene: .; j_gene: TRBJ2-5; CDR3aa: CASSFYGGKETQYF; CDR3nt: TGTGCCAGCAGCTTTTACGGGGGTAAAGAGACCCAGTACTTC
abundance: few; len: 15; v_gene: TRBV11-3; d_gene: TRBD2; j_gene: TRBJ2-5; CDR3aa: CASSPRTSGGETQYF; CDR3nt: TGTGCCAGCAGCCCCAGGACTAGCGGGGGAGAGACCCAGTACTTC
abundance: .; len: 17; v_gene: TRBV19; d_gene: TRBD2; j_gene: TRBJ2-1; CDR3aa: CASSIAKRAGGGNEQFF; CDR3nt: TGTGCCAGTAGTATCGCGAAAAGGGCGGGAGGGGGCAATGAGCAGTTCTTC
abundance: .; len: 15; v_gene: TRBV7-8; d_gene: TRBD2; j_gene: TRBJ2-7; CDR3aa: CASSLGLAGEYEQYF; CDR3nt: TGTGCCAGCAGCTTAGGACTAGCGGGAGAATACGAGCAGTACTTC
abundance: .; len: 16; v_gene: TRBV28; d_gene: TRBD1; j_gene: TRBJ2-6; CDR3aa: CASEDRANSGANVLTF; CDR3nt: TGTGCCAGCGAAGACAGGGCCAACTCTGGGGCCAACGTCCTGACTTTC
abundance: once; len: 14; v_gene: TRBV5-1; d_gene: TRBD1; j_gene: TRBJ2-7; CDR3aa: CASTPRTGVGEQYF; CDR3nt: TGCGCCAGCACCCCCCGGACAGGGGTCGGCGAGCAGTACTTC
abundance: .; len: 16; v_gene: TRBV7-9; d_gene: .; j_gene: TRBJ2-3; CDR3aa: CASSKALAGSTDTQYF; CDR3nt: TGTGCCAGCAGCAAGGCCCTGGCGGGTAGCACAGATACGCAGTATTTT
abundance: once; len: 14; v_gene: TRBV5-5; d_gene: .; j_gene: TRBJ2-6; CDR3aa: CASSSGDGANVLTF; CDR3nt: TGTGCCAGCAGCTCAGGGGATGGGGCCAACGTCCTGACTTTC
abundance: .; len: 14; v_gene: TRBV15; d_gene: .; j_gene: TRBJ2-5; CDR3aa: CATSRGTTQETQYF; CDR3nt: TGTGCCACCAGCAGAGGGACAACACAAGAGACCCAGTACTTC
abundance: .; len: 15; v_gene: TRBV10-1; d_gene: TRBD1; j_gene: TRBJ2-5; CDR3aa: CASSESNRGEETQYF; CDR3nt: TGCGCCAGCAGTGAGTCGAACAGGGGGGAAGAGACCCAGTACTTC
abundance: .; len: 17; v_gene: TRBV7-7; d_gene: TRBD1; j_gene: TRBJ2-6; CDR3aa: CASSSDRPSSGANVLTF; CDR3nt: TGTGCCAGCAGCTCGGACAGGCCGAGCTCTGGGGCCAACGTCCTGACTTTC
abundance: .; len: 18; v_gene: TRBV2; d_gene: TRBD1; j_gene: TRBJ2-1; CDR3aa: CACTEGTGGYWTPREQFF; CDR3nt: TGTGCCTGCACCGAAGGGACAGGGGGCTACTGGACTCCGCGGGAGCAGTTCTTC
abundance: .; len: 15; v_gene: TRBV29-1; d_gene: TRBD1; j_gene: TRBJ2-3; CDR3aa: CSVHRTGENTDTQYF; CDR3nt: TGCAGCGTTCACAGGACAGGGGAGAACACAGATACGCAGTATTTT
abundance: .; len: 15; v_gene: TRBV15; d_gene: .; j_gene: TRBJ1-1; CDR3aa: CATSRDPPLNTEAFF; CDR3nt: TGTGCCACCAGCAGAGATCCCCCCTTGAACACTGAAGCTTTCTTT
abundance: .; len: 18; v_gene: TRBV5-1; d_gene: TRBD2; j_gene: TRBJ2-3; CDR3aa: CASSPLTGLAGATDTQYF; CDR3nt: TGCGCCAGCAGCCCATTGACCGGACTAGCGGGAGCCACAGATACGCAGTATTTT
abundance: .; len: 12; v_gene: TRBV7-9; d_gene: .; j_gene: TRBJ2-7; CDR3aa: CASSFTGGEQYF; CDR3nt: TGTGCCAGCAGCTTTACCGGGGGCGAGCAGTACTTC
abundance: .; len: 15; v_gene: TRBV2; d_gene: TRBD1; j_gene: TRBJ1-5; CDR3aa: CASRYRDSLNQPQHF; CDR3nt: TGTGCCAGCAGGTACCGGGACAGCCTCAATCAGCCCCAGCATTTT
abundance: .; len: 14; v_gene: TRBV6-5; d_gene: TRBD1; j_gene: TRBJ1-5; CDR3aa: CASSTTTGNQPQHF; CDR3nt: TGTGCCAGCAGTACCACGACAGGGAATCAGCCCCAGCATTTT
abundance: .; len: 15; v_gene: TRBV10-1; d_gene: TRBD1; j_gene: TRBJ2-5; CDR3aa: CASSESRTGQETQYF; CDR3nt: TGCGCCAGCAGTGAGTCAAGGACAGGCCAAGAGACCCAGTACTTC
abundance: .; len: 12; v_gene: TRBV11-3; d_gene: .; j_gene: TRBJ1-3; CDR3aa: CASSLVVDTIYF; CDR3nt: TGTGCCAGCAGCTTAGTCGTTGACACCATATATTTT
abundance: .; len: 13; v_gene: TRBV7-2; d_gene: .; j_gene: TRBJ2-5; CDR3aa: CASSPSGQETQYF; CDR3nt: TGTGCCAGCAGCCCCAGCGGGCAAGAGACCCAGTACTTC
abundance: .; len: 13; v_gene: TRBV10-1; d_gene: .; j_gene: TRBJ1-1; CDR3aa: CASQKTMNTEAFF; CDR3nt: TGCGCCAGCCAGAAAACCATGAACACTGAAGCTTTCTTT
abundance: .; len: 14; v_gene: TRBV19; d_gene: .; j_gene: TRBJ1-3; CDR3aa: CASSPPGGGNTIYF; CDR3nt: TGTGCCAGTAGCCCCCCCGGCGGTGGAAACACCATATATTTT
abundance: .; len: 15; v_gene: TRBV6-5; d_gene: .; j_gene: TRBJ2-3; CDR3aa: CASGRGAIGTDTQYF; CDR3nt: TGTGCCAGCGGTCGGGGGGCGATCGGGACAGATACGCAGTATTTT
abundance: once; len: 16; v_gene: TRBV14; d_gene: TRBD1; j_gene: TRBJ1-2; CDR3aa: CASSQGGNRGGYGYTF; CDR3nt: TGTGCCAGCAGCCAAGGGGGTAACAGGGGTGGCTATGGCTACACCTTC
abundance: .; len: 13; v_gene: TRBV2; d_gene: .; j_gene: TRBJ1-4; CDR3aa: CASQVPGLEKLFF; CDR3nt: TGTGCCAGTCAGGTCCCTGGATTGGAAAAACTGTTTTTT
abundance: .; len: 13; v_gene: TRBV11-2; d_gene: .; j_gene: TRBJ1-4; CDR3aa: CASTLTRWEKLFF; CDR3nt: TGTGCCAGCACCTTGACACGATGGGAAAAACTGTTTTTT
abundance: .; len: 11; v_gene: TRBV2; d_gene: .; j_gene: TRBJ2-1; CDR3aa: CAGTLYNEQFF; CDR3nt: TGTGCAGGGACTCTATACAATGAGCAGTTCTTC
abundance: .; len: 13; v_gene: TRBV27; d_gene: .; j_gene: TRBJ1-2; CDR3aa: CASSLAQGRGYTF; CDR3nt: TGTGCCAGCAGTTTAGCACAGGGACGTGGCTACACCTTC
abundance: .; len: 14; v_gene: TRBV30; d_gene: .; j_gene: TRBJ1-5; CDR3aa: CAWSGGQANQPQHF; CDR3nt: TGTGCCTGGAGTGGAGGACAAGCCAATCAGCCCCAGCATTTT
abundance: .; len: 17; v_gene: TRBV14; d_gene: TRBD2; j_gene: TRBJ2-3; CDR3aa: CASSQRTGTSGRDTQYF; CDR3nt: TGTGCCAGCAGCCAAAGGACTGGGACTAGCGGTAGAGATACGCAGTATTTT